These 27 T cell receptor beta chains came from one sample sequenced in a study of blood T cell repertoires in COVID-19. This table comes from immunoSEQ multiplex PCR, and its TCRdb copy is limited to in-frame clones, with some not included. There are over 100,000 clones in the sample; 83% occur only once, and over 15% lies in the top ten. Sequenced input: peripheral blood. The receptor source for this set is a woman aged 60 to 75 with acute or convalescent COVID-19.

This chain joins TRBV5-8 and TRBJ1-2; D is undetermined. This CDR3 spans 18 amino acids. The germline gives CDR1 SGHTS, CDR2 YDEGEE. V lost 4 bases, J lost 2 bases, and 24 bases lay in between. The CDR3 DNA follows: TGTGCCAGCAGCCCCCTGCGGGGAAGAGGTTCCACGAACTATGGCTACACCTTC. Protein sequence: CASSPLRGRGSTNYGYTF.

This chain joins TRBV27 and TRBJ1-6; 8 positions match TRBD1. This CDR3 is built from 16 residues. Germline V gene data show CDR1 as MNHEY and CDR2 as SMNVEV (reference sequence). V shed 1 base, J shed 6 bases, and the junction held 5 bases outside the gene matches. CDR3 loop: CASSLFWTGPNSPLHF. The CDR3 bases are TGTGCCAGCAGTTTATTTTGGACAGGGCCTAATTCACCCCTCCACTTT.

This chain uses TRBV4-3 with TRBJ2-3; D gene ambiguous. Germline CDR1 is LGHNA and CDR2 is YSLEER. The CDR3 spans 13 residues. V was trimmed by 5 bases and J by 5 bases, leaving 11 bases between them. The CDR3 here is CASSFRSGDTQYF. CDR3 DNA sequence: TGCGCCAGCAGCTTTAGATCCGGAGATACGCAGTATTTT.

The rearrangement links TRBV19 to TRBJ2-7; TRBD1 aligns across 7 bases. The CDR3 sequence is 18 residues long. The junction had 15 bases not matched to a gene; V was cut back by 3 bases and J by 1 base. CDR1 is LNHDA, CDR2 SQIVND, per germline (reference sequence). DNA of the CDR3: TGTGCCAGTAGTATTCCCAAATCCGGGACAGAAGGTTCCTACGAGCAGTACTTC. It is translated as CASSIPKSGTEGSYEQYF.

The chain has TRBV18 and TRBJ2-1; D may be TRBD1 (6 bases). The germline gives CDR1 KGHSH, CDR2 LQKENI. V dropped 3 bases and J dropped 0 bases, with 6 bases sitting between them. The CDR3 totals 14 residues. CDR3 coding DNA: TGTGCCAGCTCACCGACAGGCTCCTACAATGAGCAGTTCTTC. As protein: CASSPTGSYNEQFF. The whole variable domain, remainder taken from reference TRBV18 and TRBJ2-1, is NAGVMQNPRHLVRRRGQEARLRCSPMKGHSHVYWYRQLPEEGLKFMVYLQKENIIDESGMPKERFSAEFPKEGPSILRIQQVVRGDSAAYFCASSPTGSYNEQFFGPGTRLTVL.

This clone is a singleton in its sample. The chain is built from TRBV27 and TRBJ2-3, with 8 bases lining up with TRBD2. Per the germline V gene, CDR1 is MNHEY and CDR2 is SMNVEV (reference sequence). V trimming: 4 bases; J trimming: 8 bases; junction bases outside the gene matches: 8. This CDR3 is 14 amino acids long. The CDR3 here is CASSSGLVRRTQYF. The CDR3 DNA follows: TGTGCCAGCAGTTCGGGACTAGTGAGACGTACGCAGTATTTT.

This chain joins TRBV6-2 or TRBV6-3 and TRBJ1-1; D is unresolved. The CDR3 sequence is 13 residues long. The V gene's germline CDR1 is MNHEY and CDR2 SVGEGT. V lost 4 bases and J lost 0, with 6 bases in between. This chain's CDR3 is CASSSDMNTEAFF. CDR3 coding DNA: TGTGCCAGCAGTTCAGACATGAACACTGAAGCTTTCTTT.

V is TRBV29-1 and J is TRBJ1-2; 8 positions agree with TRBD1. With V trimmed by 0 bases and J by 6 bases, 12 bases remained unmatched. The CDR3 is 16 residues long. Germline CDR1 and CDR2: SQVTM and ANQGSEA. In DNA form, the CDR3 reads TGCAGCGTTGAAGATCCCTACACAGGGGGGGTTCATGGCTACACCTTC. Translated, it gives CSVEDPYTGGVHGYTF.

The chain joins TRBV5-4 to TRBJ1-1; TRBD1 aligns across 12 bases. With V trimmed by 5 bases and J by 4 bases, 9 bases remained unmatched. Per the germline V gene, CDR1 is SGHNT and CDR2 is YYREEE (reference sequence). CDR3 size: 16 residues. This CDR3 reads CASRGTGGGFPTEAFF. CDR3 DNA sequence: TGTGCCAGCAGGGGGACAGGGGGCGGATTCCCCACTGAAGCTTTCTTT.

The chain uses TRBV28 and TRBJ2-1, with D possibly being TRBD2 (5 bases). Germline lookup yields CDR1 MDHEN and CDR2 SYDVKM. This CDR3 comprises 14 residues. Trimming shortened V by 4 bases and J by 0 bases, and 7 bases separated the two germline ends. The CDR3: CASSSTSSYNEQFF. The CDR3 coding sequence is TGTGCCAGCAGTTCTACTAGCTCCTACAATGAGCAGTTCTTC.

The gene calls are TRBV28 and TRBJ1-2; D not resolved. Trimming removed 2 bases at V and 8 bases at J, with 15 bases between. Per the germline V gene, CDR1 is MDHEN and CDR2 is SYDVKM. This CDR3 has 14 amino acids. Here the CDR3 DNA reads TGTGCCAGCAGTTTAGAAGACCGTAGCGGCGGCTACACCTTC. Translation: CASSLEDRSGGYTF.

This clone has more than one count but fewer than ten. In DNA, the CDR3 is TGTGCCATCAGTGAGGTTGGAGGCGGTGAGCAGTTCTTC. Amino acids: CAISEVGGGEQFF. The V gene is TRBV10-3, the J gene TRBJ2-1; D is possibly TRBD2 (5 bases). Germline lookup yields CDR1 ENHRY and CDR2 SYGVKD. V was shortened by 2 bases and J by 9 bases, with 11 bases between the two germline ends. The CDR3 length is 13 residues.

This clone has a handful of counts. The chain carries TRBV19 and TRBJ1-2; 10 bases map to TRBD1. In germline, CDR1 is LNHDA, CDR2 SQIVND (reference sequence). This CDR3 has 14 amino acids. The trim removed 6 bases at V and 2 bases at J, leaving 3 bases unmatched. The CDR3 DNA sequence: TGTGCCAGTAGCGGACAGGGGGTAAACTATGGCTACACCTTC. Amino acids: CASSGQGVNYGYTF.

This clone was counted only a few times. This rearrangement joins TRBV5-1 to TRBJ1-2, with 8 nucleotides matching TRBD1. The V gene's germline CDR1 is SGHRS and CDR2 YFSETQ. This CDR3 region has 15 residues. V lost 4 bases to trimming and J lost 3 bases; unmatched junction nucleotides: 8. CDR3 amino acids: CASSPGGQGDYGYTF. The CDR3 DNA reads TGCGCCAGCAGCCCGGGAGGACAGGGTGACTATGGCTACACCTTC.

The CDR3 DNA reads TGTGCCAGCAGCAAAGCGGGAGCTCTCAATGAGCAGTTCTTC. Protein product: CASSKAGALNEQFF. This sequence joins TRBV6-2 or TRBV6-3 and TRBJ2-1; 8 positions agree with TRBD2. Per germline, CDR1 MNHEY and CDR2 SVGEGT. This CDR3 region has 14 residues. Trimming took 6 bases from V and 6 from J; bases not matched to a gene: 7.

The rearrangement joins TRBV6-5 to TRBJ2-5, with 8 bases aligning to TRBD2. CDR3 length: 15 amino acids. Germline trimming cut 3 bases from V and 1 base from J; bases unmatched to any gene: 4. Germline V gene lookup returns CDR1 MNHEY and CDR2 SVGAGI. CDR3 coding DNA: TGTGCCAGCAGTTATAGTAGCGGGGCCCAAGAGACCCAGTACTTC. Residues: CASSYSSGAQETQYF.

This clone was seen a few times. This chain joins TRBV7-2 and TRBJ2-7; 8 positions agree with TRBD1. Unmatched junction bases numbered 8, after V lost 5 bases and J lost 5 bases. The CDR3 contains 14 residues. Germline V lookup: CDR1 SGHTA, CDR2 FQGNSA. The CDR3 protein is CASSPTLQGDEQYF. The CDR3 coding sequence is TGTGCCAGCAGCCCAACCCTACAGGGGGACGAGCAGTACTTC.

The V gene is TRBV6-5, the J gene TRBJ1-2; TRBD1 is a possible D gene (5 bases). The CDR3 runs to 14 residues. The V end was cut by 7 bases, the J end by 5 bases, with 17 bases between. Germline V gene lookup returns CDR1 MNHEY and CDR2 SVGAGI. The CDR3 protein is CASTLKIGTYGYTF. As DNA, the CDR3 is TGTGCCAGCACCTTAAAGATTGGGACTTATGGCTACACCTTC.

This rearrangement joins TRBV11-2 to TRBJ1-1, with TRBD1 matching 7 bases. Germline-derived CDR1 and CDR2 are SGHAT and FQNNGV. The CDR3 contains 18 residues. J lost 5 bases, V lost 3 bases, and 18 bases had no gene match. The CDR3 coding sequence is TGTGCCAGCAGCTTCGGAAGTTGGGGCAGGGGGGCAGGAACTGAAGCTTTCTTT. It codes for CASSFGSWGRGAGTEAFF.

The gene calls are TRBV5-4 and TRBJ2-5; 10 bases are a match to TRBD1. CDR1 is SGHNT and CDR2 is YYREEE in the germline V gene (reference sequence). The CDR3 spans 16 residues. With V trimmed by 4 bases and J by 2 bases, 8 bases remained unmatched. The CDR3 sequence is CASSPGGGQGQETQYF. The CDR3 bases are TGTGCCAGCAGCCCGGGGGGGGGACAGGGGCAAGAGACCCAGTACTTC.

On this clone: Other nucleotide sequences in the sample specify the same CDR3. The chain couples TRBV3-1 (or the pseudogene TRBV3-2) to TRBJ1-1, with TRBD1 identical over 9 bases. With 1 base clipped from V and 5 bases from J, the junction kept 2 bases outside the gene matches. CDR3 length: 14 residues. Germline V gives CDR1 LGHDT, CDR2 YNNKEL (reference sequence). In DNA, the CDR3 is TGTGCCAGCAGCCAAGGGGACAGGGTAACTGAAGCTTTCTTT. Translation: CASSQGDRVTEAFF.

V and J are TRBV5-1 and TRBJ2-7, with TRBD1 matching 10 bases. The CDR3 is made up of 17 amino acids. The V segment lost 0 bases and the J segment 4 bases; nucleotides outside the gene matches: 10. CDR1 SGHRS and CDR2 YFSETQ come from the germline V gene. The CDR3 protein is CASSLAPSTGGAYEQYF. As DNA, the CDR3 is TGCGCCAGCAGCTTGGCCCCCTCGACAGGGGGCGCGTACGAGCAGTACTTC.

A single count supports this clone. The chain recombines TRBV27 with TRBJ2-2; TRBD1 agrees at 8 bases. V was clipped by 3 bases and J by 6 bases; unmatched bases: 15. The V gene's germline CDR1 is MNHEY and CDR2 SMNVEV (reference sequence). This CDR3 contains 18 residues. The DNA of the CDR3 is TGTGCCAGCAGTTTCAAGATAAACGGACAGGGCCGTCCCGGGGAGCTGTTTTTT. Encoded protein: CASSFKINGQGRPGELFF.

The gene calls are TRBV7-9 and TRBJ2-7; 8 nucleotides line up with TRBD1. The CDR3 contains 15 residues. Germline V CDR1 and CDR2: SEHNR, FQNEAQ (reference sequence). Germline trimming cut 5 bases from V and 2 bases from J; bases unmatched to any gene: 8. The CDR3 DNA reads TGTGCCAGCAGCCCGTCAGGGGGCTCGGCCTACGAGCAGTACTTC. This translates into CASSPSGGSAYEQYF.

The chain recombines TRBV12-5 with TRBJ1-2; TRBD1 matches 7 bases. The germline V gene has CDR1 LGHNT and CDR2 FRNRAP. CDR3 length: 16 residues. After removal of 5 bases from V and 1 base from J, the junction contained 10 bases not matched to a gene. The CDR3 loop is CASGIKTGSVNYGYTF. The CDR3 DNA is TGTGCTAGTGGTATAAAGACAGGGTCCGTTAACTATGGCTACACCTTC.

This sequence joins TRBV3-1 (or the pseudogene TRBV3-2) and TRBJ1-2; D is ambiguous. CDR1 is LGHDT and CDR2 is YNNKEL in the germline V gene (reference sequence). V lost 5 bases, J lost 2 bases, and 6 bases lay in between. The CDR3 length is 12 residues. The CDR3 sequence: CASSVLNYGYTF. In DNA, the CDR3 is TGTGCCAGCAGCGTGCTAAACTATGGCTACACCTTC.

This chain joins TRBV6-6 and TRBJ1-2, with 7 nucleotides matching TRBD1. After removal of 4 bases from V and 8 bases from J, the junction contained 4 bases not matched to a gene. This CDR3 is 12 amino acids long. Germline CDR1 reads MNHNY; CDR2 reads SVGAGI (reference sequence). This CDR3 reads CASSSTGVGYTF. The CDR3, as DNA: TGTGCCAGCAGTTCTACAGGGGTAGGCTACACCTTC.